A selection of T cell receptor beta chains follows, all from one sample in a study of a mutant IDH1 vaccine in newly diagnosed glioma. TCRdb's table, derived via immunoSEQ multiplex PCR, lists solely in-frame clones and lacks some. The table records over 80,000 clones, 70% to 90% of them present only once. Specimen: PBMCs, collected from a glioma patient treated with radiotherapy, temozolomide or both. These receptors all stem from a woman aged 50 to 60 with glioma. The conserved cysteine and the conserved F or W are not part of the CDR3 here. The D gene is left open where the match is weak.

11	TRBV7-7	.	ASSLASGGEQY
15	TRBV5-1	TRBD2	ASSANPGPAGVHEQY
11	TRBV11-2	TRBD2	ASSFDAGGEQY
12	TRBV18	.	ASSPGQFSYGYT
11	TRBV19	.	ASSMLGANEQF
12	TRBV7-9	.	ASSSRFSGNTIY
13	TRBV5-4	TRBD2	ASSPRGGGQETQY
10	TRBV28	TRBD2	ASRGGYNEQF
12	TRBV7-9	TRBD1	ASSRGTGVDTQY
14	TRBV5-4	TRBD2	ASSFRLAGGIYEQY
14	TRBV9	.	ASSVGGELAYNEQF
11	TRBV6-5	.	ASRVGAVYGYT
10	TRBV19	.	ASSNPGREQY
12	TRBV5-1	.	ASSLMAGDEKLF
9	TRBV21-1	.	ASSKNQPQH